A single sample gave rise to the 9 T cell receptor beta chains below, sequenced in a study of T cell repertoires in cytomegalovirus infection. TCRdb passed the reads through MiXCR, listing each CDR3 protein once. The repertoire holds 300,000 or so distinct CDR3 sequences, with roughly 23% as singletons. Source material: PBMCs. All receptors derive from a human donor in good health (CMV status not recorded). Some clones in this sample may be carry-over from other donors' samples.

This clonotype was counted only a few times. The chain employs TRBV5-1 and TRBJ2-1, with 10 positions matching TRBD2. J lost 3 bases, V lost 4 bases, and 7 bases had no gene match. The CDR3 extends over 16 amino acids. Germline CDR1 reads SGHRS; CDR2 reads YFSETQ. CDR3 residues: CASSILAGGDYNEQFF. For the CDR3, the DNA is TGCGCCAGCAGCATATTAGCGGGAGGCGACTACAATGAGCAGTTCTTC.

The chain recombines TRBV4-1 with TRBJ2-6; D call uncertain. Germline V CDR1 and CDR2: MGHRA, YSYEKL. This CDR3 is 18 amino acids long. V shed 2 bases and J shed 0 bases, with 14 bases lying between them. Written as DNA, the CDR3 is TGCGCCAGCAGCCAAATTCGAGGTCGTGGCTCTGGGGCCAACGTCCTGACTTTC. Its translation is CASSQIRGRGSGANVLTF.

CDR3 nucleotides: TGTGCCAGCCGACCCGGTGTGATCGGGGAGCTGTTTTTT. Protein sequence: CASRPGVIGELFF. The chain carries TRBV7-9 and TRBJ2-2; D call uncertain. Germline V gene lookup returns CDR1 SEHNR and CDR2 FQNEAQ (reference sequence). This CDR3 spans 13 amino acids. With 8 bases removed from V and 7 bases from J, the gap between germline ends came to 14 bases.

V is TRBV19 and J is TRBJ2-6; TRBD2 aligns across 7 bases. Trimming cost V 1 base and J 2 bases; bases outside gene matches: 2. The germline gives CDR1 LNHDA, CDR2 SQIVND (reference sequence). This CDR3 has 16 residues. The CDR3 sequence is CASSIGEGAGANVLTF. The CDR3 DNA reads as TGTGCCAGTAGTATAGGGGAGGGAGCTGGGGCCAACGTCCTGACTTTC.

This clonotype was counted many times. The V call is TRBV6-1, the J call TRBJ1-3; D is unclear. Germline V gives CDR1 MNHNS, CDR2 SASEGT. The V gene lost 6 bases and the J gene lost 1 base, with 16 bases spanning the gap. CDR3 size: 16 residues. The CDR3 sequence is CASSVRSEGSGNTIYF. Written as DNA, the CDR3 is TGTGCCAGCAGCGTTAGAAGCGAGGGATCTGGAAACACCATATATTTT.

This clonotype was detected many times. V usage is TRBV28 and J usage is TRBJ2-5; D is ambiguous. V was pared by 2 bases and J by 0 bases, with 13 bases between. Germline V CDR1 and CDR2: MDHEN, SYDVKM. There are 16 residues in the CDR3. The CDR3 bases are TGTGCCAGCAGTTTACAAAAGGTTACGTACCAAGAGACCCAGTACTTC. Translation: CASSLQKVTYQETQYF.

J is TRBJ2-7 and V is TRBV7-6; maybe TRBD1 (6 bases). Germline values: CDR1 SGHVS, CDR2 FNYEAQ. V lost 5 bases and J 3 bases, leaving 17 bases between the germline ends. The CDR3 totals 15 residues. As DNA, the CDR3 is TGTGCCAGCAGCATAGACCCCGGACAGAACTACGAGCAGTACTTC. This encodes CASSIDPGQNYEQYF.

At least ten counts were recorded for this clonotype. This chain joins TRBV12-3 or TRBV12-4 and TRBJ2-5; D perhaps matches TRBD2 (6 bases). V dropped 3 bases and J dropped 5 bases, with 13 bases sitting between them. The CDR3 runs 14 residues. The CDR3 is CASSFHTSWETQYF. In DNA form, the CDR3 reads TGTGCCAGCAGTTTTCATACTAGCTGGGAGACCCAGTACTTC.

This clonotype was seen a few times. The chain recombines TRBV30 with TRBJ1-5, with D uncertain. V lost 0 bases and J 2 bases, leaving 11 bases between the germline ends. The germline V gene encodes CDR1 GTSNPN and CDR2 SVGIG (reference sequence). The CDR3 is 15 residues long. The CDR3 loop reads CAWSVRGEGNQPQHF. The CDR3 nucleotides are TGTGCCTGGAGTGTCCGCGGGGAGGGCAATCAGCCCCAGCATTTT. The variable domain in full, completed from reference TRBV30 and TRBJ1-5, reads SQTIHQWPATLVQPVGSPLSLECTVEGTSNPNLYWYRQAAGRGLQLLFYSVGIGQISSEVPQNLSASRPQDRQFILSSKKLLLSDSGFYLCAWSVRGEGNQPQHFGDGTRLSIL.